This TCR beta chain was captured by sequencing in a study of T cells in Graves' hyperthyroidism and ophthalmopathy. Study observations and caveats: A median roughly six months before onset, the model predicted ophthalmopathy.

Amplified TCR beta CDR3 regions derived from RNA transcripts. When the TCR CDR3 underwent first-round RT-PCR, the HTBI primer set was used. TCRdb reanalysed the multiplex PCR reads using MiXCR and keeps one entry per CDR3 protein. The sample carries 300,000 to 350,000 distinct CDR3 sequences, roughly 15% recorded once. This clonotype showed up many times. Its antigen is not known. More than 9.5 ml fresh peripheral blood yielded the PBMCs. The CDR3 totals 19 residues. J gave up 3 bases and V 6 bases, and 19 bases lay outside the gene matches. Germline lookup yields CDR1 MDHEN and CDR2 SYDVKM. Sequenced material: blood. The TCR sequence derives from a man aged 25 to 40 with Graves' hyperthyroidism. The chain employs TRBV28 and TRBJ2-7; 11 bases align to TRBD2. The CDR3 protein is CASSPIGLAGGPGGYEQYF. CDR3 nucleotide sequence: TGTGCCAGCAGCCCCATCGGGCTAGCGGGAGGCCCTGGGGGCTACGAGCAGTACTTC. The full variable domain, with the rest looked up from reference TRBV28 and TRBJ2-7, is DVKVTQSSRYLVKRTGEKVFLECVQDMDHENMFWYRQDPGLGLRLIYFSYDVKMKEKGDIPEGYSVSREKKERFSLILESASTNQTSMYLCASSPIGLAGGPGGYEQYFGPGTRLTVT.